The 14 T cell receptor beta chains reported below all come from one sample, sequenced in a study of control samples from healthy donors and cancer patients. The assay was immunoSEQ multiplex PCR, and TCRdb's table has in-frame clones only and misses some. The sample carries fewer than 60,000 clones, more than 70% recorded once. What was sequenced was PBMCs. Receptors originate from a woman aged 55-70 years with lung cancer.

This clone occurred a few times. The chain joins TRBV5-1 to TRBJ1-1; maybe TRBD1 (6 bases). CDR3 length: 16 amino acids. Germline CDR1 and CDR2: SGHRS and YFSETQ. V was clipped by 0 bases and J by 6 bases, with 18 bases between them. The CDR3 is CASSLGVTGQGAEAFF. CDR3 nucleotide sequence: TGCGCCAGCAGCTTGGGTGTGACAGGACAAGGGGCTGAAGCTTTCTTT.

The chain recombines TRBV11-2 with TRBJ2-7; D is possibly TRBD1 or TRBD2 (6 bases each). V lost 5 bases, J lost 4 bases, and 24 bases lay in between. The germline V gene has CDR1 SGHAT and CDR2 FQNNGV. The CDR3 runs 17 residues. CDR3 coding DNA: TGTGCCAGCAGCCCGATAAGGGGCAGGGGAGGATCGTACGAGCAGTACTTC. This codes for CASSPIRGRGGSYEQYF.

The chain carries TRBV7-6 and TRBJ2-1; TRBD1 matches 7 bases. The CDR3 length is 15 residues. After removal of 1 base from V and 6 bases from J, the junction contained 6 bases not matched to a gene. Germline CDR1 is SGHVS and CDR2 is FNYEAQ. CDR3: CASSLDRGQSNEQFF. Here the CDR3 DNA reads TGTGCCAGCAGCTTAGACAGGGGACAGAGCAATGAGCAGTTCTTC.

This rearrangement joins TRBV2 to TRBJ2-2; D is unclear. V dropped 6 bases and J dropped 7 bases, with 6 bases sitting between them. Per germline, CDR1 SNHLY and CDR2 FYNNEI. CDR3 length: 11 amino acids. The chain's CDR3 is CASREVGELFF. The CDR3 DNA is TGTGCCAGCAGAGAGGTCGGGGAGCTGTTTTTT.

The chain has TRBV19 and TRBJ1-2, with 7 bases fitting TRBD1. The CDR3 contains 13 residues. CDR1 and CDR2 (germline): LNHDA, SQIVND (reference sequence). V shed 5 bases and J 9 bases; nucleotides not matched to a gene: 9. The chain's CDR3 is CASSPWQGERYTF. The CDR3 DNA is TGTGCCAGTAGTCCCTGGCAGGGGGAACGCTACACCTTC.

The chain couples TRBV5-8 to TRBJ2-5, with 7 positions matching TRBD2. The J segment lost 5 bases and the V segment lost 9 bases, leaving 13 bases of the junction unmatched. The CDR3 spans 14 residues. CDR1 is SGHTS and CDR2 is YDEGEE in the germline V gene. The DNA for the CDR3 is TGTGCCACCGCACGGCGGGAGTTGAGGGAGACCCAGTACTTC. This sequence encodes CATARRELRETQYF.

Turning to this clone: The junction departs from the called germline gene at one end, perhaps through a read error. In the same sample, other DNA sequences code for this CDR3. The chain couples TRBV6-6 to TRBJ1-5; D perhaps matches TRBD1 (6 bases). The CDR3 length is 12 residues. Germline V gene sequence: CDR1 MNHNY, CDR2 SVGAGI (reference sequence). Here the CDR3 DNA reads TGCGCCGGAGGACAGAACAATCAGCCCCAGCATTTT. This encodes CAGGQNNQPQHF.

The genes are TRBV21-1 and TRBJ1-5. TRBV21-1 is assigned pseudogene status. This CDR3 is 8 amino acids long. The CDR3 protein is CAGKPQHF. CDR3 DNA sequence: TGTGCCGGGAAGCCCCAGCATTTT.

The rearrangement joins TRBV6-5 to TRBJ1-1, with a tentative D call TRBD1 (5 bases). The germline V and J ends were trimmed by 2 bases and 0 bases, with 13 bases remaining between them. The CDR3 length is 16 residues. Germline loops: CDR1 MNHEY, CDR2 SVGAGI. The CDR3 coding sequence is TGTGCCAGCAGTTACCTGGTCGGGACGGTGAACACTGAAGCTTTCTTT. Translated: CASSYLVGTVNTEAFF.

This chain connects TRBV9 to TRBJ1-5; unclear D gene. Trimming took off 0 bases at V and 2 bases at J, with 6 bases between the two ends. Germline assignment: CDR1 SGDLS and CDR2 YYNGEE. CDR3 length: 14 amino acids. CDR3 bases: TGTGCCAGCAGCGTAGACGGGCGCAATCAGCCCCAGCATTTT. Translating it yields CASSVDGRNQPQHF.

This clone has more than one count but fewer than ten. The chain carries TRBV6-2 or TRBV6-3 and TRBJ1-1, with D uncertain. Germline CDR1 MNHEY, CDR2 SVGEGT. The CDR3 loop spans 14 amino acids. The V end lost 4 bases, the J end lost 1 base, and 10 bases lay between the germline ends. This CDR3 reads CASSWAAKNTEAFF. The DNA for the CDR3 is TGTGCCAGCAGTTGGGCAGCCAAGAACACTGAAGCTTTCTTT.

This clone was seen a handful of times. The genes are TRBV7-2 and TRBJ2-1, with 7 bases identical to TRBD1. The CDR3 extends over 15 amino acids. The ends lost 6 bases at V and 6 bases at J; junction bases unmatched: 11. Germline CDR1 reads SGHTA; CDR2 reads FQGNSA. The CDR3 here is CASSSRGRFGNEQFF. In DNA, the CDR3 is TGTGCCAGCAGTTCCAGGGGGAGATTTGGCAATGAGCAGTTCTTC.

This clone was detected only a few times. The chain employs TRBV5-1 and TRBJ2-1, with D perhaps matching TRBD1 (5 bases). Germline V lookup: CDR1 SGHRS, CDR2 YFSETQ. Trimming took off 0 bases at V and 7 bases at J, with 5 bases between the two ends. This CDR3 contains 12 residues. The CDR3 protein is CASSLDRNEQFF. The CDR3 DNA sequence: TGCGCCAGCAGCTTGGACAGGAATGAGCAGTTCTTC.

The chain uses TRBV2 and TRBJ1-4; tentative D call: TRBD1 (5 bases). Trimming stripped 5 bases from V and 3 bases from J, with 10 bases between. The CDR3 sequence is 14 residues long. CDR1 is SNHLY and CDR2 is FYNNEI in the germline V gene. The CDR3 loop reads CASSTGRANEKLFF. In nucleotides, the CDR3 is TGTGCCAGCAGTACGGGACGGGCTAATGAAAAACTGTTTTTT.